Below, 10 T cell receptor beta chains from the same sample are listed, as sequenced in a study of neoadjuvant nivolumab and ipilimumab in lung cancer. Clones were read by immunoSEQ multiplex PCR, and TCRdb kept only the in-frame ones, dropping some. Altogether about 38,000 clones are present, approximately 92% being singletons, with the ten largest covering about 3.6%. Sequences were derived from peripheral blood, sampled before neoadjuvant nivolumab, alone or with ipilimumab. The source is an adult with non-small cell lung cancer.

This clone has a single count. This CDR3 reads CASSPPTGSYGYTF. The CDR3 DNA reads TGTGCCAGCAGCCCCCCGACAGGGTCCTATGGCTACACCTTC. V and J are TRBV9 and TRBJ1-2; 7 nucleotides match TRBD1. V lost 4 bases and J lost 4; bases outside the gene matches: 7. The CDR3 loop spans 14 amino acids. Germline V gives CDR1 SGDLS, CDR2 YYNGEE.

Here the CDR3 reads CASSLGAGGWGYTF. CDR3 DNA: TGTGCCAGCAGTTTAGGGGCTGGGGGTTGGGGCTACACCTTC. The chain is built from TRBV27 and TRBJ1-2, with D tentatively TRBD1 (5 bases). Germline V gene data show CDR1 as MNHEY and CDR2 as SMNVEV (reference sequence). V dropped 2 bases and J dropped 8 bases, with 15 bases sitting between them. The CDR3 extends over 14 amino acids.

The rearrangement uses TRBV9 and TRBJ2-7; 9 bases fit TRBD2. This CDR3 is built from 14 residues. CDR1 and CDR2 (germline): SGDLS, YYNGEE. The V and J ends lost 3 bases and 6 bases, in that order; junction bases with no gene match: 7. For the CDR3, the DNA is TGTGCCAGCAGCGCCGGACTAGCGCTGGGCGAGCAGTACTTC. This codes for CASSAGLALGEQYF.

This clone was counted a few times. The rearrangement uses TRBV6-1 and TRBJ2-7; D is unclear. Germline V gene data show CDR1 as MNHNS and CDR2 as SASEGT. The CDR3 contains 15 residues. V was shortened by 1 base and J by 5 bases, with 15 bases between the two germline ends. CDR3 coding DNA: TGTGCCAGCAGTGAAGAAGCAGGCGAATCTCACGAGCAGTACTTC. Translated: CASSEEAGESHEQYF.

This clone was seen more than once but under ten times. The chain joins TRBV5-1 to TRBJ2-5; TRBD2 might be the D (6 bases). The CDR3 contains 14 residues. Trimming took 3 bases from V and 5 from J, leaving 14 bases between them. Germline loops: CDR1 SGHRS, CDR2 YFSETQ. For the CDR3, the DNA is TGCGCCAGCAGCTCACGAGTCCGGGGGGAGACCCAGTACTTC. It encodes CASSSRVRGETQYF.

The V call is TRBV10-3, the J call TRBJ2-2; tentatively, D is TRBD1 (7 bases). The CDR3 sequence is 16 residues long. Trimming stripped 11 bases from V and 6 bases from J, with 25 bases between. Germline V lookup: CDR1 ENHRY, CDR2 SYGVKD. In nucleotides, the CDR3 is TGTGCCGTATCCTCACGAACAGGGGCGGGGTCCGGGGAGCTGTTTTTT. Translated, it gives CAVSSRTGAGSGELFF.

The rearrangement joins TRBV7-9 to TRBJ1-4; D is unresolved. Germline V gives CDR1 SEHNR, CDR2 FQNEAQ (reference sequence). There are 14 residues in the CDR3. V lost 7 bases to trimming and J lost 7 bases, with 16 bases between them. The CDR3 DNA is TGTGCCAGCACCGAGGCCGGGGAAATTGAAAAACTGTTTTTT. Protein sequence: CASTEAGEIEKLFF.

The chain carries TRBV29-1 and TRBJ2-1; perhaps TRBD2 as D (5 bases). The ends were cut back, 7 bases at V and 6 bases at J, with 22 bases in the middle. Germline lookup yields CDR1 SQVTM and CDR2 ANQGSEA. This CDR3 comprises 15 residues. CDR3 region: CSGRGRAPLFNEQFF. In nucleotides, the CDR3 is TGCAGCGGGAGAGGGCGGGCCCCCCTCTTCAATGAGCAGTTCTTC.

The chain is built from TRBV19 and TRBJ1-5, with unresolved D. Per the germline V gene, CDR1 is LNHDA and CDR2 is SQIVND (reference sequence). V shed 5 bases and J shed 5 bases, with 10 bases lying between them. The CDR3 length is 13 residues. The DNA for the CDR3 is TGTGCCAGTAGTGGCACGAGGGATCAGCCCCAGCATTTT. It translates to CASSGTRDQPQHF.

V is TRBV6-5 and J is TRBJ1-3, with D possibly matching TRBD1 (6 bases). Germline CDR1 is MNHEY and CDR2 is SVGAGI. Trimming shortened V by 3 bases and J by 3 bases, and 12 bases separated the two germline ends. The CDR3 contains 15 residues. The CDR3 DNA follows: TGTGCCAGCAGTTATTCGAAAGGGGGTGGAAACACCATATATTTT. Translation: CASSYSKGGGNTIYF.